This TCR beta chain was recorded in a study of blood T cells in healthy people across ages. Turning to this clonotype: Antigen: not known.

Broader study findings: A roughly linear fall in TCR beta diversity per million T cells was seen with increasing age.

A second about 7 to 12 cycle PCR used barcoded and J-beta primers. Via MiXCR, TCRdb re-called the 5' RACE reads, giving one row per CDR3 protein. This table has around 1.5 million distinct CDR3 sequences, 45% to 70% appearing once. Germline assignment: CDR1 MDHEN and CDR2 SYDVKM. The germline V and J ends were trimmed by 3 bases and 2 bases, with 7 bases remaining between them. The CDR3 runs 13 residues. Sequenced sample: blood. The origin of this receptor is a man between 18 and 29 years old in good health. This chain joins TRBV28 and TRBJ2-5; D gene unclear. The CDR3 DNA is TGTGCCAGCAGTTTTGACCAGCAAGAGACCCAGTACTTC. Its translation is CASSFDQQETQYF. The whole variable domain, remainder taken from reference TRBV28 and TRBJ2-5, is DVKVTQSSRYLVKRTGEKVFLECVQDMDHENMFWYRQDPGLGLRLIYFSYDVKMKEKGDIPEGYSVSREKKERFSLILESASTNQTSMYLCASSFDQQETQYFGPGTRLLVL.